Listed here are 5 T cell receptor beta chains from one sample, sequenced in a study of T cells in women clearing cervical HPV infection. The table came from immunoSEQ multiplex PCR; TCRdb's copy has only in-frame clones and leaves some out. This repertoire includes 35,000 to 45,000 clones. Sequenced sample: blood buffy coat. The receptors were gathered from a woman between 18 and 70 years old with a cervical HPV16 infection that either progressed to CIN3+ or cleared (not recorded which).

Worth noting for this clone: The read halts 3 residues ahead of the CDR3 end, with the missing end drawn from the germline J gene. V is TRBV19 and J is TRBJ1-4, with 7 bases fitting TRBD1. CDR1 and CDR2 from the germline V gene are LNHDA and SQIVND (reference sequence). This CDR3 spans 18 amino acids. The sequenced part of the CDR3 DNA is TGTGCCAGTAGTATTCGGCAGGGGGAAGTTTCTGGGGCCAACGTA. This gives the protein CASSIRQGEVSGANV. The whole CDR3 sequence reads CASSIRQGEVSGANVLFF.

CDR3 region: CSVSGGDTQYF. CDR3 DNA (partial): TGCAGCGTTTCAGGGGGAGATACG. This chain connects TRBV29-1 to TRBJ2-3; 7 positions match TRBD1. The read terminates 3 residues before the CDR3 end, so the remaining end is supplied by the germline J gene. This CDR3 spans 11 amino acids. In germline, CDR1 is SQVTM, CDR2 ANQGSEA. The V segment lost 5 bases and the J segment 5 bases; nucleotides outside the gene matches: 1.

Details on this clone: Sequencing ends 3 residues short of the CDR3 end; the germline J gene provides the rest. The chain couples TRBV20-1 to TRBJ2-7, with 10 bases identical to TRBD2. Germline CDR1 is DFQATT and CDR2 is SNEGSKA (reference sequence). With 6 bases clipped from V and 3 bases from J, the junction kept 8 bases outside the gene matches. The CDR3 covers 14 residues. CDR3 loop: CSASSGGTFYEQYF. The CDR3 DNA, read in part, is TGCAGTGCCTCTAGCGGGGGTACTTTCTACGAG.

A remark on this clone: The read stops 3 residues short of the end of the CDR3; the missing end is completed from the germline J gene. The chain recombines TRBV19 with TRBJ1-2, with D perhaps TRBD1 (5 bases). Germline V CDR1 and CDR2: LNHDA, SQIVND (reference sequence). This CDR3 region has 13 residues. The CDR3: CASSPAGTRGYTF. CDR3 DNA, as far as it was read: TGTGCCAGTAGTCCCGCGGGGACGAGGGGC.

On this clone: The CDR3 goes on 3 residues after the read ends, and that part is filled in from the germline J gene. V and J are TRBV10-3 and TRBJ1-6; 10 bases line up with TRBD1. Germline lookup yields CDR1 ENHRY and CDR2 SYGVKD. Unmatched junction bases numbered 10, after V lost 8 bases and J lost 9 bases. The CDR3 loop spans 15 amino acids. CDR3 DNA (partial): TGTGCCATCTCGTTGGGGGACAGGGGAAGTTCACCC. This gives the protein CAISLGDRGSSP. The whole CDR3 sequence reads CAISLGDRGSSPLHF.